This T cell receptor (beta chain) comes out of a study of T cells in Graves' hyperthyroidism and ophthalmopathy. Amplified TCR beta CDR3 regions derived from RNA transcripts. The TCR CDR3 was amplified in a first-round RT-PCR using the HTBI primer set. From the multiplex PCR reads, TCRdb called clonotypes with MiXCR, one entry per CDR3 protein. The table records a few hundred thousand distinct CDR3 sequences, around 16% of them present only once. From germline, CDR1 is LGHDT and CDR2 YNNKEL (reference sequence). The germline V and J ends were trimmed by 0 bases and 5 bases, with 14 bases remaining between them. The CDR3 contains 15 residues.

The sequence was obtained from a woman in her twenties or thirties with Graves' ophthalmopathy. The chain links TRBV3-1 to TRBJ2-7; D is unresolved. The sequenced sample was blood. The CDR3 region has the DNA TGTGCCAGCAGCCAAGAGCGGTACTACCCTGACGAGCAGTACTTC. Translating gives CASSQERYYPDEQYF.